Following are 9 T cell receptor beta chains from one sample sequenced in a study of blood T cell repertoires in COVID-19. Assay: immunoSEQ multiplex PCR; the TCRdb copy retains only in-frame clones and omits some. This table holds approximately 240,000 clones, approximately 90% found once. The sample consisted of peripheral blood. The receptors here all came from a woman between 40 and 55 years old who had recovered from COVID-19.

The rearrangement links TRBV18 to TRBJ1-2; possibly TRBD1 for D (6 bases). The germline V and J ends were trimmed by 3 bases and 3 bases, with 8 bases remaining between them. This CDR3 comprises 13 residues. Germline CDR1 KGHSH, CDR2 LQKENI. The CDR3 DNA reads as TGTGCCAGCTCACCCGGACAGTACTATGGCTACACCTTC. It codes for CASSPGQYYGYTF.

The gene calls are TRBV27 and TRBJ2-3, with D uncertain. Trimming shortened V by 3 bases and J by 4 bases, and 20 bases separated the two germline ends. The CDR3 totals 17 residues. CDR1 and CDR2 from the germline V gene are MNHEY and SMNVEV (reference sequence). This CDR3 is CASSFSVGLAVSDTQYF. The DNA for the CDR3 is TGTGCCAGCAGTTTTTCAGTCGGCTTAGCAGTTTCAGATACGCAGTATTTT.

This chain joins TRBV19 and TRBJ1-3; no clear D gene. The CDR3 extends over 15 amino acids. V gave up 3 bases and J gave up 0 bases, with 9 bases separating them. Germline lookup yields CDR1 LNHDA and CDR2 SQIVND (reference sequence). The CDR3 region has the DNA TGTGCCAGTAGTATTTCGGTTTTCTCTGGAAACACCATATATTTT. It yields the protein CASSISVFSGNTIYF.

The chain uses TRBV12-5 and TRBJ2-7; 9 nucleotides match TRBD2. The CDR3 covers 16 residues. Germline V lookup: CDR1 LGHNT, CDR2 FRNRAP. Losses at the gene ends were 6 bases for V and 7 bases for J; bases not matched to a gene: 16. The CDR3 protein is CASGLYSGGTSLEQYF. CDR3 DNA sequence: TGTGCTAGTGGCCTATATAGCGGGGGTACTTCTCTGGAGCAGTACTTC.

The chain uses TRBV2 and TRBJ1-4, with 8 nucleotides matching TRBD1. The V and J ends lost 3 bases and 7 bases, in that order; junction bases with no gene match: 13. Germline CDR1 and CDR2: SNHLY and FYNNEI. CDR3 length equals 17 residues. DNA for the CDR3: TGTGCCAGCAGTGACCAGGGGGCCGGAAAATTGAGTGAAAAACTGTTTTTT. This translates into CASSDQGAGKLSEKLFF.

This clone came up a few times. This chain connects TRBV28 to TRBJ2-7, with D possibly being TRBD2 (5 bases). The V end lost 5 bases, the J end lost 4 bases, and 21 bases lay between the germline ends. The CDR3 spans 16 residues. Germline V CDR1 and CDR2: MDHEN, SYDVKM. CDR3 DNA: TGTGCCAGCAGTCCTCTCCGAGCCGGCGGGTTTTACGAGCAGTACTTC. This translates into CASSPLRAGGFYEQYF.

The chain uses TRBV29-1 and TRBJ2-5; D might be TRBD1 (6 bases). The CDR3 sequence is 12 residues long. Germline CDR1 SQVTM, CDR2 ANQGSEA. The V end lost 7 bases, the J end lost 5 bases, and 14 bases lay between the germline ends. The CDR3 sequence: CSGTALTETQYF. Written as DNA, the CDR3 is TGCAGCGGGACAGCTCTCACGGAGACCCAGTACTTC.

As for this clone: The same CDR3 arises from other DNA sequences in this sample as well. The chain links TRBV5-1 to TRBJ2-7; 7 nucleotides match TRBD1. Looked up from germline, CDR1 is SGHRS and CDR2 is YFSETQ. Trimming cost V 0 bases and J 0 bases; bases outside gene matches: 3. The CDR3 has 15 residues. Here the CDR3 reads CASSLGGTASYEQYF. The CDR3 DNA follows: TGCGCCAGCAGCTTGGGGGGGACAGCCTCCTACGAGCAGTACTTC.

CDR3 sequence: CASSEGAPGFSYEQYF. The CDR3 nucleotides are TGTGCCAGCAGTGAGGGAGCCCCGGGCTTCTCCTACGAGCAGTACTTC. This chain connects TRBV2 to TRBJ2-7; perhaps TRBD2 as D (5 bases). V lost 3 bases and J lost 0, with 15 bases in between. The germline V gene encodes CDR1 SNHLY and CDR2 FYNNEI. The CDR3 is 16 residues long.